The clone carrying this T cell receptor beta chain was counted a few times. This sample was taken from a study of blood T cell repertoires in COVID-19. Study-wide context: T cells, B-cell-depleted T cells, or PBMCs provided the cDNA or gDNA that served as material.

The CDR3 totals 17 residues. From germline, CDR1 is LNHDA and CDR2 SQIVND (reference sequence). Losses at the gene ends were 0 bases for V and 4 bases for J; bases not matched to a gene: 12. Study members were between roughly 18 and 89 years old and lived in approximately 25 US regions. Measured with immunoSEQ multiplex PCR; TCRdb has only the in-frame clones, and not every one. This table has 340,000 or so clones, 80% to 90% appearing once. The sequenced sample consisted of PBMCs or T cells enriched from blood (not recorded which). The TCR was taken from a woman aged 40 to 50 with acute COVID-19. This chain uses TRBV19 with TRBJ2-7, with 7 nucleotides matching TRBD1. The CDR3 DNA follows: TGTGCCAGTAGTATAGATTCCGGAAGACAGGGTTGGTACGAGCAGTACTTC. Protein product: CASSIDSGRQGWYEQYF. Full variable domain (rest looked up from reference TRBV19 and TRBJ2-7): DGGITQSPKYLFRKEGQNVTLSCEQNLNHDAMYWYRQDPGQGLRLIYYSQIVNDFQKGDIAEGYSVSREKKESFPLTVTSAQKNPTAFYLCASSIDSGRQGWYEQYFGPGTRLTVT.